This T cell receptor (beta chain) was found in a study of T cells expressing NK-cell markers. Study-wide background: With respect to HCMV, most of the eight sequenced donors were seropositive, and one was seronegative.

From its re-call of the 5' RACE reads, TCRdb lists each CDR3 protein once, without DNA. Its table records 250,000 to 300,000 distinct CDR3 sequences. The CDR3 loop spans 12 amino acids. Germline values: CDR1 SGHTA, CDR2 FQGNSA. The source is a woman between 18 and 70 years old in good health. The chain uses TRBV7-2 and TRBJ2-5; without DNA, the TCRdb call of TRBD2 cannot be checked. What was sequenced was blood T cells: a sorted CD56 or NKG2C T cell subset, CD4+ or CD8+ T cells, or bulk PBMC T cells (not recorded which). CDR3 region: CASGPGPETQYF.